Listed here is a single TCR beta chain. The antigen remains unidentified. A junction end diverges from the germline sequence, so it may reflect a read error. The data belong to a study of OX40 agonist ivuxolimab in advanced cancers. General study points: The antigen specificity of the peripheral T cells (those that were expanded) was not determined.

The germline gives CDR1 SGHVS, CDR2 FNYEAQ. This CDR3 contains 19 residues. Generated by immunoSEQ multiplex PCR, the TCRdb table keeps only in-frame clones and is missing some. The sample lists 25,000 to 35,000 clones; less than 90% were seen once. Sequenced material: CD4+ or CD8+ T cells sorted from blood, taken in a trial of the OX40 agonist ivuxolimab. The rearrangement links TRBV7-6 to TRBJ2-2, with 10 bases matching TRBD2. The clonotype was recovered from an adult with an advanced solid tumor such as melanoma, head and neck, liver or kidney cancer. CDR3: CAGSLETVWLAGAGGELFF. The DNA of the CDR3 is TGTGCCGGCAGCTTAGAAACTGTTTGGCTAGCGGGAGCTGGCGGGGAGCTGTTTTTT.